This T cell receptor (beta chain) was captured in a study of blood T cell repertoires in COVID-19. Study details: Donors in the United States, Italy and Spain gave samples during acute or convalescent COVID-19. PBMCs, B-cell-depleted T cells, or T cells provided the cDNA or gDNA that made up the material.

The CDR3 has 15 amino acids. V was clipped by 5 bases and J by 1 base, with 11 bases between them. CDR1 is SNHLY, CDR2 FYNNEI, per germline. Per the original methods: Nucleated cell number was recorded as an estimate derived from reference gene primer amplification. TCRdb's table, derived via immunoSEQ multiplex PCR, lists solely in-frame clones and lacks some. D and trimming come from the DNA, and the V and J calls and clone size come from that table. The data show a few hundred thousand clones, with around 90% seen just once and approximately 2% held by the top ten. The chain carries TRBV2 and TRBJ2-2; D not certain. The receptor was derived from a man aged 50 or older with acute or convalescent COVID-19. Sequenced: peripheral blood. The CDR3 reads CASSPESRNTGELFF. The CDR3 DNA sequence: TGTGCCAGCAGTCCCGAGAGTAGGAACACCGGGGAGCTGTTTTTT.